The 3 T cell receptor beta chains given below trace back to one sample, sequenced in a study of OX40 agonist ivuxolimab in advanced cancers. Assay used: immunoSEQ multiplex PCR; TCRdb lists only in-frame clones, some missing. The table shows 80,000 to 95,000 clones, with about 91% occurring only once. Sequencing was performed on CD4+ or CD8+ T cells sorted from blood, taken in a trial of the OX40 agonist ivuxolimab. These TCRs come from an adult with an advanced solid tumor such as melanoma, head and neck, liver or kidney cancer.

This chain links TRBV6-5 with TRBJ2-7; 11 bases agree with TRBD1. CDR3 length: 13 residues. The germline V gene encodes CDR1 MNHEY and CDR2 SVGAGI. Trimming removed 8 bases from V and 4 bases from J; junction bases left unmatched: 4. CDR3 residues: CASWGQGEYEQYF. CDR3 coding DNA: TGTGCCAGCTGGGGACAGGGGGAATACGAGCAGTACTTC.

This chain joins TRBV30 and TRBJ2-6; no firm D call. Trimming stripped 4 bases from V and 0 bases from J, with 13 bases between. Germline V gives CDR1 GTSNPN, CDR2 SVGIG (reference sequence). This CDR3 has 16 residues. CDR3 DNA sequence: TGTGCCTGGAAGGATCTAACCCCCTCTGGGGCCAACGTCCTGACTTTC. Translating it yields CAWKDLTPSGANVLTF.

The J gene is TRBJ2-2, the V gene TRBV11-3; TRBD1 might be the D (6 bases). Germline V gene lookup returns CDR1 SGHNT and CDR2 YENEEA. Trimming stripped 5 bases from V and 0 bases from J, with 7 bases between. This CDR3 spans 14 amino acids. The CDR3 sequence is CASSRTANTGELFF. CDR3 bases: TGTGCCAGCAGCCGGACAGCGAACACCGGGGAGCTGTTTTTT.